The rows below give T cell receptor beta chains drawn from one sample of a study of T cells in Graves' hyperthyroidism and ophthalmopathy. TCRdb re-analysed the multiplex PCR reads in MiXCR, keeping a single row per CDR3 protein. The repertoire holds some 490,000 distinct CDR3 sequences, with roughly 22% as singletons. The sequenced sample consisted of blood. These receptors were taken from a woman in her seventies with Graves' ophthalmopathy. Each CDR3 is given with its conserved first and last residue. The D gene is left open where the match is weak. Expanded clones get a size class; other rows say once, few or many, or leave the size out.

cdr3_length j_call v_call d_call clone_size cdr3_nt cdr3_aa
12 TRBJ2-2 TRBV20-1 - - TGCAGTGCTGGGACTTTTACCGGGGAGCTGTTTTTT CSAGTFTGELFF
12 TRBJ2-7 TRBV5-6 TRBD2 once TGTGCCACCCTAGCGGGGGACTACGAGCAGTACTTC CATLAGDYEQYF
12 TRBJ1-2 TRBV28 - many TGTGCCAGCAGGGTAGGGAGGTATGGCTACACCTTC CASRVGRYGYTF
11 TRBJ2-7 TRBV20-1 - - TGCAGTGCTAGCAGCTCCTACGAGCAGTACTTC CSASSSYEQYF
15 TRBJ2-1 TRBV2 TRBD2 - TGTGCCAGCGGCGGACTAGCGGGAGACTACAATGAGCAGTTCTTC CASGGLAGDYNEQFF
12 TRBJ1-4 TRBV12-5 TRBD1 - TGTGCTAGTGGGACAGGGGATGAAAAACTGTTTTTT CASGTGDEKLFF
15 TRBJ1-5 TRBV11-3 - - TGTGCCAGCAGCCCCCCGACGGGCTGGTTTCAGCCCCAGCATTTT CASSPPTGWFQPQHF
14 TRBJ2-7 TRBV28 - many TGTGCCAGCAGTTTGGCCGGGACCACCTACGAGCAGTACTTC CASSLAGTTYEQYF
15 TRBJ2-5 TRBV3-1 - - TGTGCCAGCAGCCAATCAGTCACATCCCAAGAGACCCAGTACTTC CASSQSVTSQETQYF
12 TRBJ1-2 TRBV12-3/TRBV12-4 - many TGTGCCAGCAGTTTTGGAGACTATGGCTACACCTTC CASSFGDYGYTF
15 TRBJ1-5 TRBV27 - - TGTGCCAGCAGTTTATCGGGGGGGTTCGGACAGCCCCAGCATTTT CASSLSGGFGQPQHF
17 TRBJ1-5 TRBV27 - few TGTGCCAGCAGTTTGTCCAGTTTGGGGAAATCAGGTCAGCCCCAGCATTTT CASSLSSLGKSGQPQHF
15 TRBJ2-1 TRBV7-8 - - TGTGCCAGCAGCGGAAGAGCGGGCGTCTACAATGAGCAGTTCTTC CASSGRAGVYNEQFF
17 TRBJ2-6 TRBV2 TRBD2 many TGTGCCAGCAGTGATCTAGCGGATTTCTCTGGGGCCAACGTCCTGACTTTC CASSDLADFSGANVLTF
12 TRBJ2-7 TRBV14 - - TGTGCCAGCAGCCACCATGGGGACGAGCAGTACTTC CASSHHGDEQYF
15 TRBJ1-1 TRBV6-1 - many TGTGCCAGCAGTGAAGTGCAGAGTATGAACACTGAAGCTTTCTTT CASSEVQSMNTEAFF
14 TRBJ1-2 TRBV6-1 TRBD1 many TGTGCCAGCAGACCCGGACAGGAGACCTATGGCTACACCTTC CASRPGQETYGYTF
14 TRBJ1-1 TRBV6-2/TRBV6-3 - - TGTGCCAGCAGTTACTCTGCCGGGAACACTGAAGCTTTCTTT CASSYSAGNTEAFF
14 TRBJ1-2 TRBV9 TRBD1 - TGTGCCAGCAGCTCTCGGACAGGCAGTTATGGCTACACCTTC CASSSRTGSYGYTF
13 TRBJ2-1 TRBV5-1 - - TGCGCCAGCAGCGGTGGGGGGCAGGATGAGCAGTTCTTC CASSGGGQDEQFF
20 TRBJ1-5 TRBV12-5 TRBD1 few TGTGCTAGTGGTTTGGTACCGACAGGGGGACCAGGTAGCGAGTATCAGCCCCAGCATTTT CASGLVPTGGPGSEYQPQHF
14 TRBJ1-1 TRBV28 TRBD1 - TGTGCCAGCAGTACAAACAGGGGTATCACTGAAGCTTTCTTT CASSTNRGITEAFF
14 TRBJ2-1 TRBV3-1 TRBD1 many TGTGCCAGCAGCCACGGACAGGGTGGGAATGAGCAGTTCTTC CASSHGQGGNEQFF
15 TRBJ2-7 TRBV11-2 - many TGTGCCAGCAGCTTAGATGGAACGGGAGCGAGAGAGCAGTACTTC CASSLDGTGAREQYF
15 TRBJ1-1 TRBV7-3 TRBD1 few TGTGCCAGAGAGCGTCCGGACAGGCCGAACACTGAAGCTTTCTTT CARERPDRPNTEAFF
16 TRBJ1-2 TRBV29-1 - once TGCAGCGTTGAATCTCTTCGGGCAGGGCCGAACTATGGCTACACCTTC CSVESLRAGPNYGYTF
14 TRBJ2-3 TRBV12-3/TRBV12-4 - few TGTGCCAGCAGTTCCCGCTCCTCCACAGATACGCAGTATTTT CASSSRSSTDTQYF
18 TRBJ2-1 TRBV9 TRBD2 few TGTGCCAGCAGCGTAGTTGGGGCGGGAGGACCCTTTGGGGATGAGCAGTTCTTC CASSVVGAGGPFGDEQFF
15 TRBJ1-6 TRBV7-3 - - TGTGCCAGCAGCTTAACCGGGCTGTATAATTCACCCCTCCACTTT CASSLTGLYNSPLHF
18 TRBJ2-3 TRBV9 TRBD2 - TGTGCCAGCAGCGCCGGGACTAGCGGCACCCGACGCACAGATACGCAGTATTTT CASSAGTSGTRRTDTQYF
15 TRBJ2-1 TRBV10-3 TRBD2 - TGTGCCATCAACGGACTAGCGGGAGAGTACAATGAGCAGTTCTTC CAINGLAGEYNEQFF
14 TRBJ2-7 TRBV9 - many TGTGCCAGCAGCGTAGGGGGGTCTTCCTACGAGCAGTACTTC CASSVGGSSYEQYF
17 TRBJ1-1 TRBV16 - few TGTGCCAGCAGCCAATGGGGCGAAGGAGGAGCGAGGACTGAAGCTTTCTTT CASSQWGEGGARTEAFF
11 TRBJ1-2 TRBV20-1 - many TGCAGTGCTCCTGGGAACGATGGCTACACCTTC CSAPGNDGYTF
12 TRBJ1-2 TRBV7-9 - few TGTGCCAGCAGCTTAGAGGCATATGGCTACACCTTC CASSLEAYGYTF
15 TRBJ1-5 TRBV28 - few TGTGCCAGCAGTTTGAATCTGGGGGCGAATCAGCCCCAGCATTTT CASSLNLGANQPQHF
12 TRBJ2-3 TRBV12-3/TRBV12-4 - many TGTGCCAGCAGTTTTTTCCGTCATACGCAGTATTTT CASSFFRHTQYF
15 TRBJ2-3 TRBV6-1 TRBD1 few TGTGCCAGCAGTGCCGGGACAGGGGGCTTAGATACGCAGTATTTT CASSAGTGGLDTQYF
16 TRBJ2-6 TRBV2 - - TGTGCCAGCAGTGGGGGGGGCAGGGCCGGGGCCAACATCCTGACTTTC CASSGGGRAGANILTF
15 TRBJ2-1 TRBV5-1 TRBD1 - TGCGCCAGCAGCACGGGACAGTCATTTTACAATGAGCAGTTCTTC CASSTGQSFYNEQFF
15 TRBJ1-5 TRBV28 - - TGTGCCAGCAGAGGACCCGGGCTCAGGGGTCAGCCCCAGCATTTT CASRGPGLRGQPQHF
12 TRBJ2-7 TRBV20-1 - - TGCAGTGCTAGCGCTGAAACATACGAGCAGTACTTC CSASAETYEQYF
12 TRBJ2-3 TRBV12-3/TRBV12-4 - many TGTGCCAGCGCCTCCCGGGGTCATACGCAGTATTTT CASASRGHTQYF
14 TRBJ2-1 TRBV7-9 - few TGTGCCAGCAGCTTAGCCCCTCAGCGAGGAGAGCAGTTCTTC CASSLAPQRGEQFF
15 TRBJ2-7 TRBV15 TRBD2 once TGTGCCACCAGCAGAGCCCGGACTAGCGGTCTTGGGCAGTACTTC CATSRARTSGLGQYF
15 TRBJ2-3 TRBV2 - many TGTGCCAGCAGCCCGCGGGCACCTAGCACAGATACGCAGTATTTT CASSPRAPSTDTQYF
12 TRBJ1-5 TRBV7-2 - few TGTGCCAGCAGCTTAGAGGTCGGGCCCCAGCATTTT CASSLEVGPQHF
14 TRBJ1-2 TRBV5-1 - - TGCGCCAGCAGCTTGGCTGTCAGACACAGTGGCTACACCTTC CASSLAVRHSGYTF
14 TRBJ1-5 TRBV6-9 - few TGTGCCAGCAGTTTAATAGGGAACAATCAGCCCCAGCATTTT CASSLIGNNQPQHF
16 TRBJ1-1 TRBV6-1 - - TGTGCCAGCAGCCCCTTTCTCCGGGCGTCGGGCACTGAAGCTTTCTTT CASSPFLRASGTEAFF
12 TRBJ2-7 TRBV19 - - TGTGCCAGTGGCAGGGGAAACGACGAGCAGTACTTC CASGRGNDEQYF
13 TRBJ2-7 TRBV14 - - TGTGCCAGCAGCCTCTGGACACTCGGGGGGCAGTACTTC CASSLWTLGGQYF
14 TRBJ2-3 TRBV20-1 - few TGCAGTGCGAGAGGTGGATTCGGGACAGATACGCAGTATTTT CSARGGFGTDTQYF